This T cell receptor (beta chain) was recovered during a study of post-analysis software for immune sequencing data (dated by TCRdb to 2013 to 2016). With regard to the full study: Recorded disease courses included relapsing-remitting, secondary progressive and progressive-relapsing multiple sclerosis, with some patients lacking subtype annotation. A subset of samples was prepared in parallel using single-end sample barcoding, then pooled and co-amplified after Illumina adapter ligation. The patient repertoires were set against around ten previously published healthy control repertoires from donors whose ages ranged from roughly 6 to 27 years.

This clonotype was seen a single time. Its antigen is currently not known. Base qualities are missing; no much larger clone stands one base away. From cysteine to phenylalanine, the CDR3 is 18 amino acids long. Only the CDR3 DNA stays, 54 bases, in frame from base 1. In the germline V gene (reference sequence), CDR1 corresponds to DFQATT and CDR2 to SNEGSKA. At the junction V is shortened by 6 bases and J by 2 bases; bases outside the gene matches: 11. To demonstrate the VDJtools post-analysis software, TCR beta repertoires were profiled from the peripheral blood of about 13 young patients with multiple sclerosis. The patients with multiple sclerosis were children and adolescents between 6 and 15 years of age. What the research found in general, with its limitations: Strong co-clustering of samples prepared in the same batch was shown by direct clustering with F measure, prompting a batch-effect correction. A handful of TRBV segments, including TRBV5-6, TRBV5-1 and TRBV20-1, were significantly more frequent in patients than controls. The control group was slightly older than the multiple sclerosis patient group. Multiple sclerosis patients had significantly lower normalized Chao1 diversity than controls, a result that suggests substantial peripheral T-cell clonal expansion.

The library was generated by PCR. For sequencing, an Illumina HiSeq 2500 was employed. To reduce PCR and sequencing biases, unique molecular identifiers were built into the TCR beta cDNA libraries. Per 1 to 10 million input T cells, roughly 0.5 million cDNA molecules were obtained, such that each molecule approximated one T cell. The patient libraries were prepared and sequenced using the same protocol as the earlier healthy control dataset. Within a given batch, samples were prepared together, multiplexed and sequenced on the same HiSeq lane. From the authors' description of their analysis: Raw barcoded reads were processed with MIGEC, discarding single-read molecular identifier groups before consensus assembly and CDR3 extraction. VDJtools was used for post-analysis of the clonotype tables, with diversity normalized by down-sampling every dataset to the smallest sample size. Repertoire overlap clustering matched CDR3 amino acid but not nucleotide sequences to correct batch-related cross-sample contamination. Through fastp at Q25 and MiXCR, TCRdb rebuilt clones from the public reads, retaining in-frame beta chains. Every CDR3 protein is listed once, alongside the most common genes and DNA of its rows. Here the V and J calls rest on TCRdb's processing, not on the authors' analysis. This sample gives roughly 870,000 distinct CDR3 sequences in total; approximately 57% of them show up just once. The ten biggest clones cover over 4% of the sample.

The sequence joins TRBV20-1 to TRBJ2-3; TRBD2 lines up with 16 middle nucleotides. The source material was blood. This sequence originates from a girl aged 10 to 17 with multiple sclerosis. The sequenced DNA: TGCAGTGCCTATGGGACTAGCGGGAGGGAATTGACCACAGATACGCAGTATTTT. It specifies CSAYGTSGRELTTDTQYF.